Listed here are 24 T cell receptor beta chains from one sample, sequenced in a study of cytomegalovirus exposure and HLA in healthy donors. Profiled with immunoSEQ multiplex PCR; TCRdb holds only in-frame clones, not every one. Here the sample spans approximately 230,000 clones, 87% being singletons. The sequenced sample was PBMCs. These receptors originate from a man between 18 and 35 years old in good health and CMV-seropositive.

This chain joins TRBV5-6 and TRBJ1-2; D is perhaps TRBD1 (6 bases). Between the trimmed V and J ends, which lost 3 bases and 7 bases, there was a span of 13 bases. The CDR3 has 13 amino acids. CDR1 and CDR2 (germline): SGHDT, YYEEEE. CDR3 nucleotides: TGTGCCAGCAGCTCGGGGGCCCAGAGTGGCTACACCTTC. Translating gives CASSSGAQSGYTF.

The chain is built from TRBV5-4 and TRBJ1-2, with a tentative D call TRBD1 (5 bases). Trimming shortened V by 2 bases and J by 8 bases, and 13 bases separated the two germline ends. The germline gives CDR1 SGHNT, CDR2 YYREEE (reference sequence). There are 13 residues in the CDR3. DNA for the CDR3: TGTGCCAGCAGCTTTCAGGGTAGTCCAGGCTACACCTTC. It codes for CASSFQGSPGYTF. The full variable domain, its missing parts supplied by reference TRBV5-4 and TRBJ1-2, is ETGVTQSPTHLIKTRGQQVTLRCSSQSGHNTVSWYQQALGQGPQFIFQYYREEENGRGNFPPRFSGLQFPNYSSELNVNALELDDSALYLCASSFQGSPGYTFGSGTRLTVV.

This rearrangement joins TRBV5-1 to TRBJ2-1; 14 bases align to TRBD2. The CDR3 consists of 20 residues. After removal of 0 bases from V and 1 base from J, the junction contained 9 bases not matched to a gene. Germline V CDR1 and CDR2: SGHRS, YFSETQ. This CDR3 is CASSLATSGRVGRSYNEQFF. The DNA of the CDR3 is TGCGCCAGCAGCTTGGCGACTAGCGGGAGGGTTGGAAGGTCCTACAATGAGCAGTTCTTC. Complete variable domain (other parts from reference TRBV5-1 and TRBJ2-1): KAGVTQTPRYLIKTRGQQVTLSCSPISGHRSVSWYQQTPGQGLQFLFEYFSETQRNKGNFPGRFSGRQFSNSRSEMNVSTLELGDSALYLCASSLATSGRVGRSYNEQFFGPGTRLTVL.

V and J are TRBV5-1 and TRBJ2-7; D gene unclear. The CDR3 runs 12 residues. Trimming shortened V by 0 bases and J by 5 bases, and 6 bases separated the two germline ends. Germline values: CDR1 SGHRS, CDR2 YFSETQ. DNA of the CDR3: TGCGCCAGCAGCTTGGTGATGGACGAGCAGTACTTC. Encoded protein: CASSLVMDEQYF.

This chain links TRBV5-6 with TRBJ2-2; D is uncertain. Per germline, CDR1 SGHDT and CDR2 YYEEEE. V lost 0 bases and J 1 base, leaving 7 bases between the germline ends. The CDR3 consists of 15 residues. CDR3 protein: CASSLVSGNTGELFF. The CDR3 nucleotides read TGTGCCAGCAGCTTGGTGTCGGGGAACACCGGGGAGCTGTTTTTT.

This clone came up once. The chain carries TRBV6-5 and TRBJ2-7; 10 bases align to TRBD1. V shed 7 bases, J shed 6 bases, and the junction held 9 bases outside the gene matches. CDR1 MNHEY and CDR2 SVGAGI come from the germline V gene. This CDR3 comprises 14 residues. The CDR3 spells CASKISGQGSEQYF. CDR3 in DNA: TGTGCCAGCAAGATCTCGGGACAGGGGAGCGAGCAGTACTTC.

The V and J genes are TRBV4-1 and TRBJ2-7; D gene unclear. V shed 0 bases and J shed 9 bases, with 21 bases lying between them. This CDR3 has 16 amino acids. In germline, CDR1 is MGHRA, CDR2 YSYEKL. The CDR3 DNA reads TGCGCCAGCAGCCAAGATTCAGGAGTGGTCTACGTCGGGCAGTACTTC. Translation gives CASSQDSGVVYVGQYF.

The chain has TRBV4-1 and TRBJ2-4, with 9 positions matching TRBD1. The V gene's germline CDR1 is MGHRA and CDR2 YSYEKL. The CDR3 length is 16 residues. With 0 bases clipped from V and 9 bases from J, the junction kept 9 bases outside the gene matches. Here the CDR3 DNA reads TGCGCCAGCAGCCAAGAAGGGACAGGGCTGGGCGGCATTCAGTACTTC. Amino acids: CASSQEGTGLGGIQYF.

Here the CDR3 reads CASSQPTLAQQETQYF. As DNA, the CDR3 is TGTGCCAGCAGCCAACCGACCCTAGCCCAGCAAGAGACCCAGTACTTC. This chain uses TRBV7-6 with TRBJ2-5; tentative D call: TRBD2 (5 bases). The V gene's germline CDR1 is SGHVS and CDR2 FNYEAQ. This CDR3 comprises 16 residues. V lost 5 bases, J lost 2 bases, and 18 bases lay in between.

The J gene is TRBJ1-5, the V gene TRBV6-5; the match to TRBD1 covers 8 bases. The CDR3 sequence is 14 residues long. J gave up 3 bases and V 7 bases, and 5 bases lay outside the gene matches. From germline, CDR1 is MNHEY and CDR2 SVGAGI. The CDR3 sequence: CASKMTGANQPQHF. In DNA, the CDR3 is TGTGCCAGCAAAATGACAGGGGCCAATCAGCCCCAGCATTTT.

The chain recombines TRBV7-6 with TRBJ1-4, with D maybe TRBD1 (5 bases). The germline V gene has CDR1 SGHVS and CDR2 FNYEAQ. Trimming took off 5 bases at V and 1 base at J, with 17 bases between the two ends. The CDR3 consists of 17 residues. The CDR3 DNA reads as TGTGCCAGCAGCCCACTGGTCGGGGGACTAACTAATGAAAAACTGTTTTTT. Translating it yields CASSPLVGGLTNEKLFF.

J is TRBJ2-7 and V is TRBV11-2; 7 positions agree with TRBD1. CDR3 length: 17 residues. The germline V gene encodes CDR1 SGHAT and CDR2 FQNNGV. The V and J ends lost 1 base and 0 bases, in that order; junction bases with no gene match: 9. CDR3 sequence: CASSLARTGPISYEQYF. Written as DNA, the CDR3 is TGTGCCAGCAGCTTAGCTAGGACAGGCCCCATCTCCTACGAGCAGTACTTC.

CDR3 DNA: TGCGCCAGCAGCTTTTATTTCCGGGGGACGTGGAACGAGCAGTACTTC. Encoded protein: CASSFYFRGTWNEQYF. The chain combines TRBV5-1 with TRBJ2-7; TRBD2 is a possible D gene (6 bases). The CDR3 extends over 16 amino acids. CDR1 is SGHRS and CDR2 is YFSETQ in the germline V gene. V lost 2 bases, J lost 5 bases, and 20 bases lay in between.

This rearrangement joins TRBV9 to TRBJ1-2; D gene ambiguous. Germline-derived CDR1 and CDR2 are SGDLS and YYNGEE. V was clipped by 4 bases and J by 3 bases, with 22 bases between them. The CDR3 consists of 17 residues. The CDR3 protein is CASSPPPGRGPHYGYTF. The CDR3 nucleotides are TGTGCCAGCAGCCCCCCCCCAGGCAGAGGCCCCCACTATGGCTACACCTTC.

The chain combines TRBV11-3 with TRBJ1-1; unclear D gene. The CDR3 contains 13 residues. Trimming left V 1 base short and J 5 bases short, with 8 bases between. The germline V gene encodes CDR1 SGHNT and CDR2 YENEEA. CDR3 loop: CASSLVRGTEAFF. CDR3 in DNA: TGTGCCAGCAGCTTAGTTCGGGGAACTGAAGCTTTCTTT.

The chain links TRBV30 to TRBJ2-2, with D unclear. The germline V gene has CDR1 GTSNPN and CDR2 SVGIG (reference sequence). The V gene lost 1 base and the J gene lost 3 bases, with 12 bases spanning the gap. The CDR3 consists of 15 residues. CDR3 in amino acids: CAWSGAALYTGELFF. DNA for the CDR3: TGTGCCTGGAGTGGGGCGGCTTTATACACCGGGGAGCTGTTTTTT.

The CDR3 protein is CASSVAGVGETQYF. In DNA form, the CDR3 reads TGCGCCAGCAGCGTGGCGGGAGTTGGGGAGACCCAGTACTTC. The genes are TRBV10-2 and TRBJ2-5; 7 bases align to TRBD2. Germline lookup yields CDR1 WSHSY and CDR2 SAAADI. The CDR3 runs 14 residues. J lost 5 bases, V lost 6 bases, and 9 bases had no gene match.

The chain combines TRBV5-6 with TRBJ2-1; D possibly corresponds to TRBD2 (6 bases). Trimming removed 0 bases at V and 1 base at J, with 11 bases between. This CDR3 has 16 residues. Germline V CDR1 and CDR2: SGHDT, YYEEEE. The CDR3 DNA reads TGTGCCAGCAGCTTGGCCCTAGCGTTTTCCTACAATGAGCAGTTCTTC. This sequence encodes CASSLALAFSYNEQFF.

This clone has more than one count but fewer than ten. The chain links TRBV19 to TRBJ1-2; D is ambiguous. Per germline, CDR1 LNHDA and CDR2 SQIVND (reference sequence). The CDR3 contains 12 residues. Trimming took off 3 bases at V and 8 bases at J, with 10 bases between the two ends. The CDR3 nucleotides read TGTGCCAGTAGTATCCCCTTCGTGGGCTACACCTTC. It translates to CASSIPFVGYTF.

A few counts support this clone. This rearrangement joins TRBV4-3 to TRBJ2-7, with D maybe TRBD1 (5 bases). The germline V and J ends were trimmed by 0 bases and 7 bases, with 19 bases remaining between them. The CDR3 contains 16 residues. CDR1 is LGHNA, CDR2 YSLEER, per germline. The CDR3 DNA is TGCGCCAGCAGCCAAGATCAACAGGCACCCCTTCTTGAGCAGTACTTC. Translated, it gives CASSQDQQAPLLEQYF.

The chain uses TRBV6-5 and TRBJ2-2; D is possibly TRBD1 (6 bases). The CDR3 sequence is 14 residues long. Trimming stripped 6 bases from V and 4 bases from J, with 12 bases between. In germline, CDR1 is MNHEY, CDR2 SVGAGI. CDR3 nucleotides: TGTGCCAGCAGACCCGGACAGCGCACCGGGGAGCTGTTTTTT. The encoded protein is CASRPGQRTGELFF.

The chain's CDR3 is CASSQETYQPQHF. Here the CDR3 DNA reads TGTGCCAGCAGCCAAGAGACTTACCAGCCCCAGCATTTT. The V call is TRBV4-2, the J call TRBJ1-5; D is undetermined. The CDR3 runs to 13 residues. The V gene's germline CDR1 is LGHNA and CDR2 YNFKEQ. The V end was cut by 0 bases, the J end by 7 bases, with 7 bases between.

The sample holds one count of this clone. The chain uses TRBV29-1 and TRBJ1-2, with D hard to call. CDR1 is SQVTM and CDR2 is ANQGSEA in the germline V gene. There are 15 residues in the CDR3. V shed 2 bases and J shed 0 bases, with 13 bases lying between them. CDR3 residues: CSVERQVEANYGYTF. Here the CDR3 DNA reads TGCAGCGTTGAAAGGCAGGTAGAAGCTAACTATGGCTACACCTTC.

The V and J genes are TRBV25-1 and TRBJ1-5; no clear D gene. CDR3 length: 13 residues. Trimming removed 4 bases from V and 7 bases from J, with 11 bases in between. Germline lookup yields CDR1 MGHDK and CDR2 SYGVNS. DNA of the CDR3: TGTGCCAGCAGTGGCCAGGCCGGACAGCCCCAGCATTTT. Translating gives CASSGQAGQPQHF.